This T cell receptor beta chain came from a study of cytomegalovirus exposure and HLA in healthy donors (dated by TCRdb to between 2016 and 2019). Regarding the complete study: An earlier analysis of 587 of the donors reported 250 to 300 Gb of sequence data and some 100 million unique TCR beta sequences from 150 million to 200 million T cells. In a later genetic analysis, genome-wide SNP genotypes for about 55% of the roughly 700 donors were used, and that subset was treated as a discovery cohort. Roughly five DR-DQ haplotypes were treated as single units for association and clustering because of strong linkage in the cohort. In the later analysis, no new phenotypic data were used to find candidate immune exposures; instead, reliance was placed on TCR beta sequences and their occurrence across donors. Across roughly 420 genotyped donors of the cohort, an average of approximately 200,000 unique TCR beta nucleotide sequences per donor were sequenced, and 15% to 20% of those sequences were non-productive. The study used immunosequencing to profile the T cell repertoires of approximately 630 subjects and linked those repertoires to cytomegalovirus serostatus. High-throughput TCR immunosequencing, statistical association of individual TCRs with disease status, and machine learning were combined to predict cytomegalovirus infection status. An early release that covered more than 550 HLA-typed donors contained approximately 300 gigabases of sequencing data and around 85 million unique TCR sequences. A later analysis re-examined previously published TCR beta repertoires from 600 to 700 donors and added high-resolution HLA genotyping to investigate patterns of TCR occurrence. Donor age, sex, ethnicity and CMV serostatus were compiled alongside the repertoire data. HLA typing covered class I and class II loci at four-digit resolution. Along with the roughly 670-subject first cohort, a separate validation cohort of around 110 different subjects was used. To decide whether each TCR beta V gene segment behaved as functional or pseudogenic, an earlier analysis of fewer than 750 of the donors relied on high-throughput TCR beta sequencing. Of the 300 to 500 genotyped donors, less than 85% were placed in the genetic ancestry cluster associated with self-reported Caucasian donors. All discovery cohort repertoires had been generated using a single sequencing platform. Typing coverage differed by locus: A, B, C, DRB1 and DQB1 were typed in roughly 620-630 donors, DQA1 in approximately 520, DPA1 in nearly 610, and DPB1 in 472. The aim of the study was to test whether cataloging public T cell receptors could identify signatures of past pathogen exposure.

What the work shows at the level of the full study, not this receptor alone: Compared with equally common non-associated chains, HLA-associated TCR beta chains in a later analysis were more clonally expanded and had lower generation probabilities. The 87-base-pair reads could not distinguish some IMGT-functional V segments, including TRBV6-2 and TRBV6-3, so those segments were excluded. The classifier was reported to diagnose cytomegalovirus status with high specificity and sensitivity in both the original cohort and the validation cohort. Most TCR sequences were observed very rarely across donors, whereas some public TCRs were present in many individuals. V-gene and J-gene trimming of TCR beta chains was associated with a missense DCLRE1C variant in a later genetic analysis, and the association was replicated in an independent cohort. Around 16 rarely observed V segments, including chromosome 9 orphons, were excluded from the earlier analysis of several hundred of the donors because counts were too low. In a later genetic analysis, fewer N-insertions in productive TCRs were reported among donors in an Asian-associated ancestry cluster than the 666-donor mean. According to a later analysis, parvovirus B19, influenza, CMV and Epstein-Barr virus appeared linked to several top co-occurrence clusters. A cluster of highly shared sequence variants was judged likely to be a technical artifact of the sequencing pipeline. Linkage disequilibrium might explain the correlated functional status among segregating V segments, but an unknown experimental factor could not be excluded. Because some donors lacked HLA typing at each locus, the association tests relied only on the typed subset. In a later analysis, most CMV-associated TCR beta chains were found to appear HLA-restricted, with HLA associations seemingly driven largely by CMV exposure. Three of the identified cytomegalovirus-associated TCR beta chains were confirmed in vitro to be specific for cytomegalovirus antigens. An earlier analysis of several hundred of the donors showed that most TCR beta V segments appeared in productive rearrangements either about 87% or about 30% of the time, which broadly matched IMGT annotations. The authors suggested that the approach could potentially be extended to other disease states and immunological phenotypes. When HLA alleles, especially DR and DQ, strongly co-occurred, attributing TCR associations to individual alleles was difficult. The only immune exposure information available for the cohort was CMV serostatus. Roughly uniform sequencing depth across donors was assumed in presence/absence analyses, although this assumption may not hold. Only TCR beta chains were sequenced in this cohort, and the absence of alpha or paired-chain data limited detectable features. A total of around 150 TCR beta chains were listed by the study as associated with cytomegalovirus. A further reported finding was that TCR beta sequences accurately predicted the HLA-A and HLA-B alleles for most subjects in the first cohort. In a later analysis, the rate of TCR association differed among HLA loci, with DRB1 alleles having the most associated TCRs and HLA-C alleles having the fewest. At a false discovery rate of 0.05, a later analysis linked under 20,000 TCR beta sequences to specific HLA alleles.

Measured from the cysteine to the phenylalanine, the CDR3 is 13 residues long. The kept DNA is CDR3 alone, 39 bases in frame from the first base. The germline V gene specifies MNHEY as CDR1 and SVGAGI as CDR2. V and J lose 5 bases and 3 bases, and a span of 8 bases separates them. Details on this clone: The antigen this receptor binds is unknown.

The cohort comprised 710 or so healthy bone marrow donors. At the time of sampling, all cohort members were nominally healthy, though unrecorded immune exposures were likely present. The donor was CMV seropositive and was included in the group of some 290 seropositive cohort members. Each donor provided a peripheral blood sample, and peripheral blood mononuclear cells were used for TCR beta sequencing. The Qiagen DNeasy Blood Extraction Kit was used to extract genomic DNA from the blood cell samples. The library was made by the immunoSEQ multiplex PCR assay. For the multiplex PCR, a mixture combining 60 forward primers for TCR Vbeta segments and 13 reverse primers for TCR Jbeta segments was used. A multiplex PCR assay on genomic DNA amplified the CDR3 region of rearranged TCR beta genes. The Illumina HiSeq System was used to sequence the amplified TCR beta libraries as 87-base-pair reads. The source study handled its data this way. A later analysis counted about 76 million unique TCR beta chains across the roughly 700 repertoires, and 9.5 million to 11 million of these chains were shared by at least two donors. To remove PCR and sequencing errors, raw reads were error-corrected and collapsed into unique sequences using a nearest-neighbor algorithm that merged closely related sequences. V, D and J gene segments were assigned by aligning CDR3 sequences to IMGT reference sequences. For a sequence to be retained, a match of at least six nucleotides to both a V gene segment and a J gene segment was required. Rearrangements were called productive when the CDR3 lacked stop codons and stayed in frame with V and J; all others were non-productive. Following IMGT convention, CDR3 was defined as the stretch from the second conserved V-encoded cysteine to the conserved J-encoded phenylalanine. In an earlier analysis of some 550 of the donors, sequences lacking an unambiguous match to a single V gene segment were excluded. In an earlier analysis of 450 to 700 of the donors, V segments were called functional above 56.7% productive rearrangements and were called segregating when the between-donor standard deviation exceeded 5%. A statistical classification framework was built to diagnose cytomegalovirus status from the catalog of TCR beta chain sequences. In a later analysis, V and J genes were assigned by comparing TCR nucleotide sequences against IMGT/GENE-DB human TR gene sequences. A later analysis assigned CDR3 sequences and most-parsimonious VDJ recombination scenarios with the TCRdist pipeline. A later analysis defined each TCR beta chain by its CDR3 amino acid sequence plus V-gene family, and excluded reads lacking a unique V-gene family. To address suspected cross-contamination and a sequencing artifact, a later analysis removed approximately 600 highly shared, low-generation-probability nucleotide sequences. A later analysis calculated a clonal expansion index for each public chain from normalized within-repertoire ranks of inferred template counts. In a later analysis, generation probabilities were computed using a VDJ recombination model fitted to out-of-frame rearrangements, and the results were checked against IGoR. A later analysis scored TCR-TCR, TCR-HLA and TCR-CMV co-occurrence with hypergeometric tests, applying a repertoire-size bias correction to TCR pairs. False discovery rates were estimated in a later analysis by permuting HLA or CMV assignments 20 times. In a later analysis, co-occurring TCRs were grouped with DBSCAN, and TCRdist sequence similarity was added when clustering was performed within HLA-allele-positive subsets. Co-occurrence clustering excluded repertoires with fewer than 30,000 or more than 120,000 public chains, plus five with anomalous nucleotide sharing. Not all clones reach the TCRdb copy of this immuneACCESS table, which keeps in-frame sequences only. Checked studies attribute under half of the gap to unresolved V genes and leave the rest unexplained. V, J and clone size derive from that table, while D and trimming were established from the DNA sequence. This sample's listing comprises about 130,000 clones. Around 1.6% of the sample rests with the top ten.

Sequenced material: PBMCs. This TCR was recovered from a woman in her forties in good health and CMV-seropositive. The rearrangement joined TRBV6-5 to TRBJ2-4; the D gene is perhaps TRBD1, from 5 matching bases. The sequence in DNA is TGTGCCAGCAGTAAAAGGGGCAAAAACATTCAGTACTTC. This translates into CASSKRGKNIQYF.